A selection of T cell receptor beta chains follows, all from one sample in a study of blood T cell repertoires in COVID-19. Clones were sequenced by immunoSEQ multiplex PCR, and TCRdb holds only the in-frame ones, with some missing. Of 250,000 to 350,000 clones in the sample, about 89% were seen once. Sequencing used peripheral blood. These receptor sequences come from a man between 25 and 39 years old with acute or convalescent COVID-19. Both conserved end residues are part of each CDR3. D genes are given only for firm matches. The size entry is marked missing in some rows and otherwise reads once, few, many or a size class.

V gene	clone size	J gene	D gene	CDR3 protein	CDR3 DNA
TRBV5-1	NA	TRBJ1-1	NA	CASSFRGQNTEAFF	TGCGCCAGCAGCTTTCGGGGACAGAACACTGAAGCTTTCTTT
TRBV24-1	once	TRBJ2-5	TRBD1	CATSDQGATGQETQYF	TGTGCCACCAGTGATCAGGGGGCTACGGGCCAAGAGACCCAGTACTTC
TRBV2	NA	TRBJ1-4	NA	CASSLYRVPNEKLFF	TGTGCCAGCAGCCTCTACCGGGTTCCTAATGAAAAACTGTTTTTT
TRBV6-1	NA	TRBJ1-1	NA	CASSEGRTSNTEAFF	TGTGCCAGCAGTGAAGGCAGAACCTCGAACACTGAAGCTTTCTTT
TRBV19	NA	TRBJ2-3	NA	CASSTQGGDTQYF	TGTGCCAGTAGTACCCAGGGGGGCGATACGCAGTATTTT
TRBV19	NA	TRBJ1-5	TRBD1	CASSTGNGASNQPQHF	TGTGCCAGCTCGACAGGGAATGGGGCTAGCAATCAGCCCCAGCATTTT
TRBV5-1	NA	TRBJ2-7	TRBD2	CASSLSTSGRVTYEQYF	TGCGCCAGCAGCTTGTCGACTAGCGGGAGGGTTACCTACGAGCAGTACTTC
TRBV10-3	NA	TRBJ2-7	NA	CAISESLLRDSYEQYF	TGTGCCATCAGTGAGTCGTTGCTACGCGACTCCTACGAGCAGTACTTC
TRBV5-1	once	TRBJ2-3	NA	CASSLHLLSDTQYF	TGCGCCAGCAGCTTGCACCTACTCTCAGATACGCAGTATTTT
TRBV30	NA	TRBJ1-1	TRBD1	CAWSVLGGEAFF	TGTGCCTGGAGTGTACTAGGGGGCGAAGCTTTCTTT
TRBV6-5	NA	TRBJ2-7	TRBD2	CASRWGTSGSYEQYF	TGTGCCAGCAGGTGGGGGACTAGCGGATCCTACGAGCAGTACTTC
TRBV3-1/TRBV3-2	few	TRBJ2-3	NA	CASSHGLSTDTQYF	TGTGCCAGCAGCCATGGGCTAAGCACAGATACGCAGTATTTT
TRBV10-3	few	TRBJ2-1	TRBD2	CAISDTGLAEFF	TGTGCCATCAGTGACACGGGACTAGCGGAATTCTTC
TRBV19	NA	TRBJ2-1	TRBD1	CASSIIGTGVNEQFF	TGTGCCAGTAGTATCATCGGGACAGGGGTGAATGAGCAGTTCTTC
TRBV2	NA	TRBJ1-6	NA	CASSESGREGSPLHF	TGTGCCAGCAGTGAATCGGGGAGGGAAGGGTCACCCCTCCACTTT
TRBV5-4	once	TRBJ2-5	NA	CASNLQTGSQETQYF	TGTGCCAGCAACCTACAGACCGGGAGCCAAGAGACCCAGTACTTC
TRBV11-2	once	TRBJ2-7	NA	CASSLDPVAGEQYF	TGTGCCAGCAGCTTAGATCCAGTGGCGGGCGAGCAGTACTTC
TRBV13	NA	TRBJ1-4	TRBD1	CASSLVTGATNEKLFF	TGTGCCAGCAGCTTGGTGACAGGGGCAACTAATGAAAAACTGTTTTTT
TRBV5-1	once	TRBJ1-4	NA	CASSRGSNEKLFF	TGCGCCAGCAGCAGGGGGTCTAATGAAAAACTGTTTTTT
TRBV28	once	TRBJ1-6	NA	CASRAGARDNSPLHF	TGTGCCAGCAGAGCGGGGGCCCGGGACAATTCACCCCTCCACTTT
TRBV25-1	NA	TRBJ1-1	NA	CASSESRVGNTEAFF	TGTGCCAGCAGTGAATCACGGGTAGGGAACACTGAAGCTTTCTTT
TRBV5-1	NA	TRBJ2-3	NA	CASTRGAGRDTQYF	TGCGCCAGCACCCGCGGGGCCGGTCGAGATACGCAGTATTTT
TRBV6-5	NA	TRBJ1-6	NA	CASRPRVNSPLHF	TGTGCCAGCAGACCCAGGGTAAATTCACCCCTCCACTTT
TRBV18	NA	TRBJ2-3	NA	CASSRTHTDTQYF	TGTGCCAGCTCCCGGACTCACACAGATACGCAGTATTTT
TRBV24-1	NA	TRBJ2-2	NA	CATSDPRQNTGELFF	TGTGCCACCAGTGATCCCAGACAGAACACCGGGGAGCTGTTTTTT
TRBV2	few	TRBJ1-1	NA	CASEGISDTEAFF	TGTGCCAGCGAAGGGATTAGCGACACTGAAGCTTTCTTT
TRBV7-9	few	TRBJ2-7	NA	CASTRSGLYEQYF	TGTGCCAGCACCCGTAGCGGATTATACGAGCAGTACTTC
TRBV28	NA	TRBJ2-1	NA	CASTGGLASYNEQFF	TGTGCCAGCACCGGGGGGCTAGCGAGCTACAATGAGCAGTTCTTC
TRBV6-6	NA	TRBJ2-1	TRBD2	CASSYSLAGYYNEQFF	TGTGCCAGCAGTTACTCACTAGCGGGGTATTACAATGAGCAGTTCTTC
TRBV19	NA	TRBJ2-3	TRBD1	CASSDRGLGDTQYF	TGTGCCAGTAGTGACAGGGGGCTGGGAGATACGCAGTATTTT
TRBV12-5	NA	TRBJ1-6	NA	CASGKQPVNSPLHF	TGTGCTAGTGGCAAACAGCCCGTCAATTCACCCCTCCACTTT
TRBV11-2	NA	TRBJ1-1	NA	CASTPRQEAFF	TGTGCCAGCACCCCCAGACAGGAGGCTTTCTTT
TRBV19	NA	TRBJ1-6	TRBD1	CASRRQGASYNSPLHF	TGTGCCAGTAGAAGACAGGGGGCCTCCTATAATTCACCCCTCCACTTT
TRBV28	NA	TRBJ1-5	NA	CASLRQSNQPQHF	TGTGCCAGCTTGAGACAGAGCAATCAGCCCCAGCATTTT
TRBV6-5	NA	TRBJ1-1	TRBD1	CASGRQGAEAFF	TGTGCCAGCGGGAGACAGGGGGCCGAAGCTTTCTTT
TRBV5-1	NA	TRBJ1-2	NA	CASRNPLRGVYGYTF	TGCGCCAGCAGGAACCCCCTGAGAGGAGTCTATGGCTACACCTTC
TRBV6-6	few	TRBJ2-7	NA	CASSARVGTSGEQYF	TGTGCCAGCAGTGCGCGGGTGGGAACGTCTGGCGAGCAGTACTTC
TRBV3-1/TRBV3-2	NA	TRBJ1-4	NA	CASSRGAEEKLFF	TGTGCCAGCTCCCGGGGGGCCGAAGAAAAACTGTTTTTT
TRBV6-5	few	TRBJ1-2	TRBD1	CASSYGGTGTYGYTF	TGTGCCAGCAGTTACGGGGGGACAGGGACTTATGGCTACACCTTC
TRBV30	once	TRBJ2-7	TRBD1	CAWRQQGAEQYF	TGTGCCTGGAGACAACAGGGGGCCGAGCAGTACTTC
TRBV18	NA	TRBJ1-1	NA	CASSPPPGGTEAFF	TGTGCCAGCTCACCACCGCCGGGGGGCACTGAAGCTTTCTTT
TRBV4-2	NA	TRBJ1-4	NA	CASSQAGPNEKLFF	TGTGCCAGCAGCCAAGCTGGGCCGAATGAAAAACTGTTTTTT